What follows are 17 T cell receptor beta chains derived from one specimen sequenced in a study of blood T cell repertoires in COVID-19. The method was immunoSEQ multiplex PCR; TCRdb's version includes in-frame clones alone and lacks a portion of them. Here the sample spans more than 65,000 clones, roughly 80% being singletons. Material: peripheral blood. Receptor source: a woman between 65 and 79 years old with acute or convalescent COVID-19.

V usage is TRBV7-8 and J usage is TRBJ1-1, with TRBD1 matching 7 bases. V trimming: 5 bases; J trimming: 0 bases; junction bases outside the gene matches: 3. CDR1 and CDR2 (germline): SGHVS, FQNEAQ. The CDR3 contains 14 residues. As DNA, the CDR3 is TGTGCCAGCAGCCTCGACAGGGTGAACACTGAAGCTTTCTTT. Its protein product is CASSLDRVNTEAFF.

The rearrangement links TRBV7-2 to TRBJ2-7, with D perhaps TRBD1 (5 bases). The CDR3 has 14 residues. In germline, CDR1 is SGHTA, CDR2 FQGNSA. V dropped 5 bases and J dropped 2 bases, with 13 bases sitting between them. As DNA, the CDR3 is TGTGCCAGCAGCCCACGGCAGGGCCCCTACGAGCAGTACTTC. Protein: CASSPRQGPYEQYF.

This chain connects TRBV7-9 to TRBJ1-2, with TRBD1 as a possible D gene (6 bases). Trimming stripped 7 bases from V and 6 bases from J, with 18 bases between. CDR3 length: 14 amino acids. The germline gives CDR1 SEHNR, CDR2 FQNEAQ (reference sequence). The CDR3 spells CASTSLGQGNGYTF. DNA for the CDR3: TGTGCCAGCACCAGTTTGGGCCAGGGGAATGGCTACACCTTC.

This clone occurred a few times. The chain employs TRBV6-1 and TRBJ1-2, with D maybe TRBD1 (5 bases). Trimming shortened V by 0 bases and J by 6 bases, and 8 bases separated the two germline ends. Per germline, CDR1 MNHNS and CDR2 SASEGT. CDR3 size: 13 residues. The CDR3 here is CASSEAAGNGYTF. The CDR3, as DNA: TGTGCCAGCAGTGAAGCCGCAGGGAATGGCTACACCTTC.

This chain uses TRBV2 with TRBJ1-1; D uncertain. CDR1 is SNHLY and CDR2 is FYNNEI in the germline V gene. Trimming took 6 bases from V and 4 from J, leaving 12 bases between them. CDR3 length: 13 amino acids. The CDR3 DNA is TGTGCCAGCAGGCCCCTAGGAGCCACTGAAGCTTTCTTT. This translates into CASRPLGATEAFF.

Only a few counts were recorded for this clone. The rearrangement uses TRBV2 and TRBJ2-7; the match to TRBD1 covers 10 bases. The CDR3 extends over 17 amino acids. The junction had 12 bases not matched to a gene; V was cut back by 3 bases and J by 4 bases. Germline-derived CDR1 and CDR2 are SNHLY and FYNNEI. CDR3 loop: CASSDSIWTGGMYEQYF. DNA of the CDR3: TGTGCCAGCAGTGATTCCATTTGGACAGGGGGGATGTACGAGCAGTACTTC.

This clone turned up a few times. The chain joins TRBV15 to TRBJ2-5, with TRBD2 matching over 11 bases. CDR1 and CDR2 (germline): LNHNV, YYDKDF (reference sequence). CDR3 length equals 18 residues. V gave up 0 bases and J gave up 1 base; unmatched junction bases: 7. CDR3 sequence (DNA): TGTGCCACCAGCAGAGATTCTCTAGCGGGAGGTATCCAAGAGACCCAGTACTTC. Protein sequence: CATSRDSLAGGIQETQYF.

This clone was detected a few times. The chain uses TRBV5-1 and TRBJ2-2; 11 nucleotides line up with TRBD2. Germline values: CDR1 SGHRS, CDR2 YFSETQ. V gave up 0 bases and J gave up 7 bases; unmatched junction bases: 8. The CDR3 is made up of 17 amino acids. The CDR3 region is CASSLGTSGSSVGELFF. In nucleotides, the CDR3 is TGCGCCAGCAGCTTGGGTACTAGCGGGAGTTCCGTCGGGGAGCTGTTTTTT. Based on the CDR3 plus reference TRBV5-1 and TRBJ2-2, the full variable domain is KAGVTQTPRYLIKTRGQQVTLSCSPISGHRSVSWYQQTPGQGLQFLFEYFSETQRNKGNFPGRFSGRQFSNSRSEMNVSTLELGDSALYLCASSLGTSGSSVGELFFGEGSRLTVL.

V gene TRBV7-2 combines with J gene TRBJ1-5; D unclear. This CDR3 has 15 amino acids. Trimming stripped 4 bases from V and 0 bases from J, with 10 bases between. From germline, CDR1 is SGHTA and CDR2 FQGNSA. The CDR3 loop reads CASSWETGSNQPQHF. The CDR3 DNA follows: TGTGCCAGCAGCTGGGAGACGGGTAGCAATCAGCCCCAGCATTTT.

In DNA, the CDR3 is TGTGCCTACCAGGGGGCGGCGGGGGCCAACGTCCTGACTTTC. Its translation: CAYQGAAGANVLTF. The chain has TRBV30 and TRBJ2-6; 8 positions agree with TRBD1. The CDR3 sequence is 14 residues long. The ends lost 7 bases at V and 4 bases at J; junction bases unmatched: 6. Per the germline V gene, CDR1 is GTSNPN and CDR2 is SVGIG (reference sequence).

This chain connects TRBV28 to TRBJ2-5, with TRBD1 as a possible D gene (6 bases). Germline V gene lookup returns CDR1 MDHEN and CDR2 SYDVKM. V was cut by 6 bases and J by 1 base, with 15 bases left in between. This CDR3 is 15 amino acids long. The CDR3 reads CASRQDRAFQETQYF. CDR3 DNA: TGTGCCAGCAGGCAGGACAGAGCTTTCCAAGAGACCCAGTACTTC.

This sequence joins TRBV28 and TRBJ2-7; D ambiguous. From germline, CDR1 is MDHEN and CDR2 SYDVKM. The CDR3 extends over 13 amino acids. V was cut by 1 base and J by 1 base, with 5 bases left in between. The CDR3 is CASSLSHSYEQYF. CDR3 bases: TGTGCCAGCAGTTTATCCCATTCCTACGAGCAGTACTTC.

Details on this clone: Within the sample, other DNA sequences also encode this same CDR3. The chain employs TRBV9 and TRBJ1-5; a weak D match, TRBD1 (6 bases). Germline V gene lookup returns CDR1 SGDLS and CDR2 YYNGEE. The length of the CDR3 is 15 residues. With 0 bases removed from V and 1 base from J, the gap between germline ends came to 8 bases. DNA for the CDR3: TGTGCCAGCAGCGTAGGGACAGTGAGCAATCAGCCCCAGCATTTT. Its translation is CASSVGTVSNQPQHF.

The rearrangement joins TRBV5-1 to TRBJ2-1, with 12 bases fitting TRBD2. The length of the CDR3 is 17 residues. V trimming: 1 base; J trimming: 7 bases; junction bases outside the gene matches: 9. Germline V gene lookup returns CDR1 SGHRS and CDR2 YFSETQ. In DNA, the CDR3 is TGCGCCAGCAGCTTGTCGGCTAGCGGGAGGGCGATAAATGAGCAGTTCTTC. Translated: CASSLSASGRAINEQFF.

V usage is TRBV19 and J usage is TRBJ2-2; D perhaps matches TRBD1 (5 bases). V lost 4 bases, J lost 7 bases, and 13 bases lay in between. This CDR3 is built from 14 residues. Germline loops: CDR1 LNHDA, CDR2 SQIVND (reference sequence). The CDR3 nucleotides read TGTGCCAGTAGTACGGACACCTTCGTCGGGGAGCTGTTTTTT. Its protein is CASSTDTFVGELFF.

V usage is TRBV4-1 and J usage is TRBJ1-6; D perhaps matches TRBD1 (6 bases). The CDR3 totals 16 residues. Trimming removed 7 bases from V and 10 bases from J, with 23 bases in between. The V gene's germline CDR1 is MGHRA and CDR2 YSYEKL. This CDR3 reads CASTANPSGEGSPLHF. The DNA of the CDR3 is TGCGCCAGCACCGCCAATCCGTCAGGGGAGGGCTCACCCCTCCACTTT.

This clone showed up just a few times. The V and J genes are TRBV6-1 and TRBJ1-5, with 10 nucleotides matching TRBD1. The CDR3 is 17 amino acids. The germline V gene has CDR1 MNHNS and CDR2 SASEGT. Losses at the gene ends were 1 base for V and 0 bases for J; bases not matched to a gene: 3. This chain's CDR3 is CASSEGTGGYSNQPQHF. The CDR3 DNA follows: TGTGCCAGCAGTGAAGGGACAGGGGGTTATAGCAATCAGCCCCAGCATTTT.